These 8 T cell receptor beta chains were all obtained from the same sample, sequenced in a study of blood T cells in healthy people across ages. The authors ran a second PCR of about 7 to 11 cycles using a sample-barcoded 5' primer and a J-beta primer mix. TCRdb re-called the 5' RACE reads with MiXCR, one entry per CDR3 protein. The repertoire holds about 780,000 distinct CDR3 sequences, with 35% to 50% as singletons. Sequencing was carried out using blood. The receptors originated from an elderly man in good health.

This clonotype was seen a handful of times. This chain connects TRBV28 to TRBJ2-3; D is uncertain. Germline CDR1 reads MDHEN; CDR2 reads SYDVKM. V lost 2 bases to trimming and J lost 1 base, with 4 bases between them. The CDR3 is 13 amino acids. The CDR3 nucleotides read TGTGCCAGCAGTTTAGTCCGCACAGATACGCAGTATTTT. It specifies CASSLVRTDTQYF.

This sequence joins TRBV12-3 or TRBV12-4 and TRBJ2-1; no definite D call. The CDR3 is 14 amino acids. Trimming shortened V by 1 base and J by 9 bases, and 13 bases separated the two germline ends. The CDR3: CASSLGSLIGEQFF. CDR3 nucleotides: TGTGCCAGCAGTTTAGGTAGTCTCATCGGTGAGCAGTTCTTC.

The chain joins TRBV28 to TRBJ1-5, with D maybe TRBD1 (6 bases). The CDR3 extends over 15 amino acids. V lost 2 bases, J lost 5 bases, and 13 bases lay in between. CDR1 MDHEN and CDR2 SYDVKM come from the germline V gene. CDR3 DNA: TGTGCCAGCAGTTTAGTTGGGGGGCAGGATCAGCCCCAGCATTTT. Its protein product is CASSLVGGQDQPQHF.

The count of this clonotype is one. It may be a read error: a sequence one base away is much more abundant. The rearrangement joins TRBV27 to TRBJ2-1; D not resolved. CDR1 is MNHEY, CDR2 SMNVEV, per germline (reference sequence). The CDR3 runs 13 residues. V was clipped by 2 bases and J by 10 bases, with 12 bases between them. CDR3: CASSLPPGGEQFF. Here the CDR3 DNA reads TGTGCCAGCAGTTTACCCCCCGGTGGCGAGCAGTTCTTC.

This clonotype has more than one count but fewer than ten. This CDR3 reads CASSPRGGAGGKLFF. The DNA for the CDR3 is TGTGCCAGCAGCCCTCGGGGCGGGGCAGGGGGAAAACTGTTTTTT. The chain couples TRBV7-2 to TRBJ1-4; 7 bases agree with TRBD1. The CDR3 covers 15 residues. Per germline, CDR1 SGHTA and CDR2 FQGNSA. J gave up 10 bases and V 5 bases, and 13 bases lay outside the gene matches.

Notes on this clonotype: The junction shows a germline mismatch at one end, possibly a read error. The chain employs TRBV5-1 and TRBJ2-7; perhaps TRBD1 as D (5 bases). This CDR3 region has 14 residues. CDR1 is SGHRS, CDR2 YFSETQ, per germline. CDR3 protein: CASSLLQDGYEQCF. The CDR3 region has the DNA TGCGCCAGCAGCTTGCTACAGGATGGTTATGAGCAGTGCTTC.

This rearrangement joins TRBV7-2 to TRBJ2-5; 11 bases are shared with TRBD2. This CDR3 spans 15 amino acids. Germline V lookup: CDR1 SGHTA, CDR2 FQGNSA. With 5 bases clipped from V and 3 bases from J, the junction kept 5 bases outside the gene matches. CDR3 DNA: TGTGCCAGCAGCCTTCAGGGACTAGCGGAAGAGACCCAGTACTTC. Encoded protein: CASSLQGLAEETQYF.

This clonotype was picked up a small number of times. The chain joins TRBV2 to TRBJ1-5, with 10 bases matching TRBD1. This CDR3 region has 16 residues. With V trimmed by 4 bases and J by 2 bases, 5 bases remained unmatched. Per the germline V gene, CDR1 is SNHLY and CDR2 is FYNNEI. The CDR3 loop reads CASSGDRGVGNQPQHF. CDR3 DNA: TGTGCCAGCAGTGGGGACAGGGGAGTTGGCAATCAGCCCCAGCATTTT.